In this sample, the clone carrying this T cell receptor beta chain turned up a few times. Its target is unknown. It was RNA transcripts that yielded the amplified TCR beta CDR3 regions. In the first-round RT-PCR of the TCR CDR3, the HTBI primer set was used. TCRdb itself ran the multiplex PCR reads through MiXCR, one entry per CDR3 protein. The sample lists about 480,000 distinct CDR3 sequences, 20% to 25% occurring once. The germline CDR1 and CDR2 sequences are DFQATT and SNEGSKA (reference sequence). Trimming took off 6 bases at V and 4 bases at J, with 19 bases between the two ends. The CDR3 has 15 amino acids. The data were taken from a study of T cells in Graves' hyperthyroidism and ophthalmopathy. Whole-study context: Peripheral blood was collected at initial diagnosis, before any treatment.

Clinical Activity Scores of at least 3, NOSPECS grades of at least 4 and durations under 3 months characterized ophthalmopathy patients. Pregnant or lactating patients were excluded, as were those with uncontrolled infection or other autoimmune disease. The study, taken as a whole, reports: Clonotypes that were expanded in thyroid above 0.001 mostly appeared in blood too.

This chain links TRBV20-1 with TRBJ2-1; tentative D call: TRBD2 (5 bases). Sequencing was performed on blood. This clonotype was obtained from a woman in her seventies with Graves' ophthalmopathy. CDR3 sequence reads: CSAPADTPGYNEQFF. The CDR3 nucleotides are TGCAGTGCCCCTGCGGATACCCCGGGGTACAATGAGCAGTTCTTC.